This T cell receptor beta chain is drawn from a study of blood T cells in healthy people across ages. Study-wide results and limits: Long-lived donors had more naive CD4+ cells and higher diversity than aged donors. No conclusive comparison of naive versus antigen-experienced cells was possible with unsorted PBMCs.

The V gene's germline CDR1 is DFQATT and CDR2 SNEGSKA (reference sequence). The CDR3 loop spans 16 amino acids. The V end was cut by 0 bases, the J end by 4 bases, with 19 bases between. Comments on this clonotype: No antigen is known for it.

A second PCR, run for roughly 7 to 11 cycles, used a sample-barcoded 5' primer plus a J-beta primer mix. Every cDNA was tagged by a template-switch adaptor with 12 random nucleotides. Each sample provided no less than 2.5 million CDR3-containing paired-end reads. TCRdb called the 5' RACE reads again in MiXCR, with one record for every CDR3 protein. The sample lists about a million distinct CDR3 sequences; about 51% were seen once. Input material: blood. V usage is TRBV20-1 and J usage is TRBJ2-7; D gene ambiguous. This TCR was sampled from a woman aged 60 to 75 in good health. The CDR3 bases are TGCAGTGCTAGAGACTTTCGAGGATTCCTCAATTACGAGCAGTACTTC. It encodes CSARDFRGFLNYEQYF.